These 25 T cell receptor beta chains were sequenced from one sample in a study of patients and donors after allogeneic stem cell transplantation. TCRdb reanalysed the RT-PCR reads using MiXCR and keeps one entry per CDR3 protein. The table has about a million distinct CDR3 sequences, over 15% seen once. The sequencing sample was made of blood, either unsorted or a sorted T cell fraction (not recorded which). These receptors came from a human donor who was either an allogeneic HSCT recipient or a stem cell or donor lymphocyte infusion donor (not recorded which). It is not recorded whose cells these are; they may come from a transplant donor.

This clonotype showed up many times. The chain is built from TRBV7-2 and TRBJ2-1; D is possibly TRBD2 (6 bases). The length of the CDR3 is 16 residues. Looked up from germline, CDR1 is SGHTA and CDR2 is FQGNSA. V was trimmed by 3 bases and J by 6 bases, leaving 18 bases between them. The CDR3 reads CASSLSWLAVINEQFF. In DNA, the CDR3 is TGTGCCAGCAGCTTGTCTTGGTTAGCGGTGATCAATGAGCAGTTCTTC.

This clonotype appeared a few times. The chain links TRBV2 to TRBJ2-7, with D unresolved. Germline V CDR1 and CDR2: SNHLY, FYNNEI. This CDR3 region has 15 residues. The ends were cut back, 7 bases at V and 5 bases at J, with 21 bases in the middle. CDR3 region: CASTPGRTQTDEQYF. CDR3 coding DNA: TGTGCCAGCACTCCTGGACGTACCCAGACTGACGAGCAGTACTTC.

The CDR3 spells CASSPPGAGRLKAFF. The DNA of the CDR3 is TGTGCCAGCAGCCCCCCAGGGGCAGGACGCCTGAAAGCTTTCTTT. The chain couples TRBV14 to TRBJ1-1; maybe TRBD1 (6 bases). Germline values: CDR1 SGHDN, CDR2 FVKESK. The CDR3 covers 15 residues. V gave up 4 bases and J gave up 9 bases, with 21 bases separating them. Filled out from reference TRBV14 and TRBJ1-1, the complete variable domain reads EAGVTQFPSHSVIEKGQTVTLRCDPISGHDNLYWYRRVMGKEIKFLLHFVKESKQDESGMPNNRFLAERTGGTYSTLKVQPAELEDSGVYFCASSPPGAGRLKAFFGQGTRLTVV.

This clonotype has just a few counts. The chain joins TRBV7-9 to TRBJ2-1; possibly TRBD1 or TRBD2 for D (5 bases each). V was clipped by 4 bases and J by 8 bases, with 12 bases between them. Germline V gene lookup returns CDR1 SEHNR and CDR2 FQNEAQ (reference sequence). This CDR3 spans 13 amino acids. This chain's CDR3 is CASSSRGQDEQFF. Here the CDR3 DNA reads TGTGCCAGCAGCTCCCGGGGCCAAGATGAGCAGTTCTTC.

This clonotype came up many times. V usage is TRBV20-1 and J usage is TRBJ1-4, with TRBD1 identical over 9 bases. V lost 1 base and J lost 8; bases outside the gene matches: 5. The length of the CDR3 is 14 residues. Germline V lookup: CDR1 DFQATT, CDR2 SNEGSKA (reference sequence). For the CDR3, the DNA is TGCAGTGCTAGAGGTTGGGACAGGGACGAAAAACTGTTTTTT. Translating it yields CSARGWDRDEKLFF.

This clonotype was detected once. The CDR3 DNA reads TGTGCCAGCACCGAGGGCCCCTCTGGGGCCAACGTCCTGACTTTC. It encodes CASTEGPSGANVLTF. The chain is built from TRBV27 and TRBJ2-6; weak D call: TRBD2 (5 bases). This CDR3 is built from 15 residues. Germline CDR1 is MNHEY and CDR2 is SMNVEV (reference sequence). V shed 7 bases and J shed 0 bases, with 10 bases lying between them.

This clonotype has a handful of counts. The genes are TRBV27 and TRBJ2-5, with D hard to call. The CDR3 contains 16 residues. Germline CDR1 and CDR2: MNHEY and SMNVEV (reference sequence). V dropped 5 bases and J dropped 2 bases, with 18 bases sitting between them. CDR3 amino acids: CASSPISLVRQETQYF. The CDR3 region has the DNA TGTGCCAGCAGTCCAATCTCATTAGTGAGGCAAGAGACCCAGTACTTC.

The sample holds a few counts of this clonotype. This chain joins TRBV6-1 and TRBJ1-1; maybe TRBD1 (6 bases). Germline loops: CDR1 MNHNS, CDR2 SASEGT. This CDR3 is 14 amino acids long. V was clipped by 8 bases and J by 1 base, with 14 bases between them. Written as DNA, the CDR3 is TGTGCCAGCGCCTACAGGGTCCCGAACACTGAAGCTTTCTTT. Residues: CASAYRVPNTEAFF.

The V call is TRBV6-2 or TRBV6-3, the J call TRBJ2-2; 9 nucleotides align to TRBD2. Germline V gene data show CDR1 as MNHEY and CDR2 as SVGEGT. The CDR3 is made up of 16 amino acids. The CDR3 coding sequence is TGTGCACACGAAAGCGGCGGGGGGGCGAACACCGGGGAGCTGTTTTTT. Translation: CAHESGGGANTGELFF.

This chain uses TRBV7-3 with TRBJ2-3, with 8 nucleotides matching TRBD2. Germline V CDR1 and CDR2: SGHTA, FQGTGA. J was trimmed by 2 bases and V by 10 bases; bases with no gene match: 11. The CDR3 is made up of 15 amino acids. CDR3 in amino acids: CATKVGGATTDTQYF. Written as DNA, the CDR3 is TGTGCCACCAAAGTCGGGGGGGCAACCACAGATACGCAGTATTTT.

This clonotype was observed a handful of times. The chain recombines TRBV4-3 with TRBJ2-3; no firm D call. The CDR3 is 14 residues long. Germline loops: CDR1 LGHNA, CDR2 YSLEER. The V end was cut by 0 bases, the J end by 0 bases, with 4 bases between. For the CDR3, the DNA is TGCGCCAGCAGCCAAGAAAAGAGCACAGATACGCAGTATTTT. This codes for CASSQEKSTDTQYF.

CDR3 protein: CATMAGLEKKQYF. CDR3 nucleotides: TGTGCCACCATGGCGGGACTAGAAAAGAAGCAGTACTTC. The V and J genes are TRBV27 and TRBJ2-7, with 8 bases matching TRBD2. The trim removed 10 bases at V and 8 bases at J, leaving 13 bases unmatched. The CDR3 totals 13 residues. CDR1 MNHEY and CDR2 SMNVEV come from the germline V gene (reference sequence).

This clonotype was seen many times. This chain connects TRBV29-1 to TRBJ2-1; TRBD1 aligns across 7 bases. V dropped 4 bases and J dropped 0; count of bases not matched to a gene: 3. CDR1 is SQVTM, CDR2 ANQGSEA, per germline. The CDR3 covers 14 residues. CDR3 DNA sequence: TGCAGCGTTGTAGGGGACAGCTCCTACAATGAGCAGTTCTTC. It translates to CSVVGDSSYNEQFF.

V gene TRBV7-9 combines with J gene TRBJ2-1; D is ambiguous. The ends were cut back, 5 bases at V and 0 bases at J, with 11 bases in the middle. Looked up from germline, CDR1 is SEHNR and CDR2 is FQNEAQ (reference sequence). This CDR3 spans 15 amino acids. The CDR3 here is CASSDDQSSYNEQFF. The CDR3 DNA reads TGTGCCAGCAGCGACGACCAGAGCTCCTACAATGAGCAGTTCTTC.

This clonotype showed up just a few times. The J gene is TRBJ1-1, the V gene TRBV5-5; D gene unclear. The CDR3 contains 11 residues. Germline CDR1 SGHKS, CDR2 YYEKEE (reference sequence). Trimming left V 0 bases short and J 8 bases short, with 5 bases between. The chain's CDR3 is CASSLVQEAFF. CDR3 bases: TGTGCCAGCAGCTTGGTACAGGAAGCTTTCTTT.

This clonotype was counted a single time. V is TRBV2 and J is TRBJ1-2; D possibly corresponds to TRBD1 (6 bases). CDR3 length: 13 amino acids. CDR1 is SNHLY and CDR2 is FYNNEI in the germline V gene. The V end lost 4 bases, the J end lost 5 bases, and 11 bases lay between the germline ends. DNA of the CDR3: TGTGCCAGCAGTGTACTACAGGGATATGGCTACACCTTC. It is translated as CASSVLQGYGYTF.

This clonotype was seen at least ten times. The chain uses TRBV12-3 or TRBV12-4 and TRBJ1-1; a weak D match, TRBD1 (5 bases). The CDR3 length is 15 residues. V gave up 2 bases and J gave up 1 base, with 11 bases separating them. The CDR3: CASSLRGRENTEAFF. The CDR3 region has the DNA TGTGCCAGCAGTTTAAGGGGACGGGAGAACACTGAAGCTTTCTTT.

This clonotype was observed a few times. DNA for the CDR3: TGTGCCAGCAGCATACACAGGGGGGGTGATTGTTTT. It encodes CASSIHRGGDCF. The gene calls are TRBV21-1 and TRBJ1-5; the D call of TRBD1 is as the table states it, not checked on the DNA. TRBV21-1 is assigned pseudogene status. The CDR3 runs to 12 residues.

V and J are TRBV12-5 and TRBJ2-2; either TRBD1 or TRBD2 may fit D (5 bases each). The germline V and J ends were trimmed by 7 bases and 2 bases, with 17 bases remaining between them. The CDR3 has 16 residues. Germline V gene data show CDR1 as LGHNT and CDR2 as FRNRAP. DNA of the CDR3: TGTGCTAGTGACAAAAGGGGTAGCGTAAACACCGGGGAGCTGTTTTTT. It translates to CASDKRGSVNTGELFF.

The rearrangement links TRBV5-6 to TRBJ2-1; 13 positions agree with TRBD2. Trimming removed 3 bases from V and 4 bases from J; junction bases left unmatched: 7. The CDR3 extends over 17 amino acids. Per the germline V gene, CDR1 is SGHDT and CDR2 is YYEEEE. The CDR3 spells CASSYTSGGALYNEQFF. The CDR3 coding sequence is TGTGCCAGCAGCTATACTAGCGGGGGGGCCCTTTACAATGAGCAGTTCTTC.

The chain employs TRBV30 and TRBJ2-2; possibly TRBD2 for D (6 bases). V lost 7 bases, J lost 0 bases, and 21 bases lay in between. The length of the CDR3 is 17 residues. CDR1 and CDR2 (germline): GTSNPN, SVGIG (reference sequence). In nucleotides, the CDR3 is TGTGCCTTACTTCCGGGACTCGCCGTTTCGAACACCGGGGAGCTGTTTTTT. Residues: CALLPGLAVSNTGELFF.

This clonotype was seen a few times. This chain joins TRBV9 and TRBJ2-7; 10 positions agree with TRBD2. The V segment lost 7 bases and the J segment 3 bases; nucleotides outside the gene matches: 4. This CDR3 comprises 13 residues. Germline CDR1 is SGDLS and CDR2 is YYNGEE. DNA for the CDR3: TGTGCCAGCGCCCGGACTAGCGGCTACGAGCAGTACTTC. This sequence encodes CASARTSGYEQYF.

The chain is built from TRBV7-2 and TRBJ2-1, with TRBD1 matching over 7 bases. The CDR3 is 16 amino acids. V shed 7 bases, J shed 2 bases, and the junction held 11 bases outside the gene matches. Germline CDR1 is SGHTA and CDR2 is FQGNSA. The CDR3 nucleotides are TGTGCCAGCACCCAAATCTCGACAGGGACCTACAATGAGCAGTTCTTC. This encodes CASTQISTGTYNEQFF.

The chain uses TRBV6-5 and TRBJ1-2, with D unclear. The CDR3 sequence is 14 residues long. Between the trimmed V and J ends, which lost 1 base and 3 bases, there was a span of 9 bases. In germline, CDR1 is MNHEY, CDR2 SVGAGI. DNA for the CDR3: TGTGCCAGCAGTTACTTTGCGACCGACTATGGCTACACCTTC. As protein: CASSYFATDYGYTF.

This clonotype has only a few counts. CDR3 sequence reads: CASSQPGQGYEQFF. The CDR3 nucleotides are TGCGCCAGCAGCCAACCGGGACAGGGCTATGAGCAGTTCTTC. The rearrangement joins TRBV4-1 to TRBJ2-1; 9 bases match TRBD1. The V and J ends lost 2 bases and 8 bases, in that order; junction bases with no gene match: 4. The CDR3 has 14 residues. Germline-derived CDR1 and CDR2 are MGHRA and YSYEKL.